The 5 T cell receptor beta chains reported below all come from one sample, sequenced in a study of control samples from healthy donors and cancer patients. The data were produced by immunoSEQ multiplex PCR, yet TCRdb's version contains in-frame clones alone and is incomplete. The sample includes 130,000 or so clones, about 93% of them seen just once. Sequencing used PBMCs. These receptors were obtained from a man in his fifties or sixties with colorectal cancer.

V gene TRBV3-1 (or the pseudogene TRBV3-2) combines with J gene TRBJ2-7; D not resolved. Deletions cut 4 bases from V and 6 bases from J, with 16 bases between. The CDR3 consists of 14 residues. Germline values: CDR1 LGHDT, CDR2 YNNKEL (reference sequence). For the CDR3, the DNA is TGTGCCAGCAGCCCCAAGACGAGGACCCCCGAGCAGTACTTC. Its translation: CASSPKTRTPEQYF.

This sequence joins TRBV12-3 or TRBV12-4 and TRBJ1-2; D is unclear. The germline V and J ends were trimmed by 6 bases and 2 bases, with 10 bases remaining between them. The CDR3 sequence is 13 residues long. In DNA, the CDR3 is TGTGCCAGCAGCCCAGGTTACAACTATGGCTACACCTTC. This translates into CASSPGYNYGYTF.

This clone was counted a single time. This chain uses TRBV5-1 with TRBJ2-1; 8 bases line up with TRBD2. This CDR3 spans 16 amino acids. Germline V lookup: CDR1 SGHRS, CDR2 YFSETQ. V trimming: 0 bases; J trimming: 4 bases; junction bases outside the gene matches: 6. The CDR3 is CASSLAGAGGYNEQFF. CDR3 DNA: TGCGCCAGCAGCTTGGCCGGCGCGGGGGGTTACAATGAGCAGTTCTTC.

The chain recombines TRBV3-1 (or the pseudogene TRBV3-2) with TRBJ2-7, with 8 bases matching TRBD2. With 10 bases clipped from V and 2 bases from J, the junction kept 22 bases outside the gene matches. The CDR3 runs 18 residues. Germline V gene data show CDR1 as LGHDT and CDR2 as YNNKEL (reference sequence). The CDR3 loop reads CATKEKRGRQFSTYEQYF. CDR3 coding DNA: TGTGCCACCAAGGAAAAGCGGGGGAGACAGTTTTCCACCTACGAGCAGTACTTC.

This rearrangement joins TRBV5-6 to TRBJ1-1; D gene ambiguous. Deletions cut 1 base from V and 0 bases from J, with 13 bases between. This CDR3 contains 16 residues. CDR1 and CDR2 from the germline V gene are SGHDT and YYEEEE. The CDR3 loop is CASSLRYSSVNTEAFF. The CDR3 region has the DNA TGTGCCAGCAGCTTGCGCTACAGCTCCGTGAACACTGAAGCTTTCTTT.